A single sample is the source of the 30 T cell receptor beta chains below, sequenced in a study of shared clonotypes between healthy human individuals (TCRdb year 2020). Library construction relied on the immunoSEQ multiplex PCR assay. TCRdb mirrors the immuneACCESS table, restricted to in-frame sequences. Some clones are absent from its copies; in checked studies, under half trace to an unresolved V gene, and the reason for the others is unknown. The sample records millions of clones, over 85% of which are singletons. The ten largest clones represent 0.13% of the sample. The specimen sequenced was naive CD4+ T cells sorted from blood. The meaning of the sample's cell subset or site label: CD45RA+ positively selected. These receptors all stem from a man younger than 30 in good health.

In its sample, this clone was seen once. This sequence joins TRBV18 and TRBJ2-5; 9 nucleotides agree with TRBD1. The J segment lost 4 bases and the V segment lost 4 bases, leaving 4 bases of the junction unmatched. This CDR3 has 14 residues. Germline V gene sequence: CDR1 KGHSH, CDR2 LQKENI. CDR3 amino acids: CASSLQGARETQYF. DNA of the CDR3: TGTGCCAGCTCACTACAGGGGGCCCGAGAGACCCAGTACTTC.

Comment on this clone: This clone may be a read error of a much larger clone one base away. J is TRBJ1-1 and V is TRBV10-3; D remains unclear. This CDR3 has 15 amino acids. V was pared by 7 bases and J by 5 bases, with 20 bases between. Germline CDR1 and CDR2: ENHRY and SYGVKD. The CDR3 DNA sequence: TGTGCCATCAAACCGGCAATAGGCCCCGCTACTGAAGCTTTCTTT. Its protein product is CAIKPAIGPATEAFF.

CDR3 residues: CASSGRGLNTGELFF. CDR3 bases: TGTGCCAGCAGTGGCCGGGGATTAAACACCGGGGAGCTGTTTTTT. The V and J genes are TRBV2 and TRBJ2-2, with a tentative D call TRBD2 (5 bases). Germline V gene data show CDR1 as SNHLY and CDR2 as FYNNEI. Trimming removed 4 bases from V and 2 bases from J, with 11 bases in between. CDR3 length equals 15 residues.

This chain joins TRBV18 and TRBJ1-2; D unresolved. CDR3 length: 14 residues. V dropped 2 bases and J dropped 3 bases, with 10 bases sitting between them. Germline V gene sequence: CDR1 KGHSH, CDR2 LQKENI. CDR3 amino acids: CASSPLGQHYGYTF. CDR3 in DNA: TGTGCCAGCTCACCATTGGGTCAGCACTATGGCTACACCTTC.

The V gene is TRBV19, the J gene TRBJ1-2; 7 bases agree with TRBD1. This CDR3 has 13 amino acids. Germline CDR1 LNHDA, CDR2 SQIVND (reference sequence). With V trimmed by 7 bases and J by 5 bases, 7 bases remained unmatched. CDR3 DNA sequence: TGTGCCAGTACTGACAGGGCGGTTTATGGCTACACCTTC. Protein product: CASTDRAVYGYTF.

The CDR3 loop reads CASRGQGGEQYF. The CDR3, as DNA: TGTGCCAGTAGGGGACAGGGAGGCGAGCAGTACTTC. V usage is TRBV19 and J usage is TRBJ2-7, with 9 bases lining up with TRBD1. The CDR3 is 12 residues long. Germline V gene data show CDR1 as LNHDA and CDR2 as SQIVND (reference sequence). Trimming at V came to 6 bases and at J to 6 bases, leaving 3 bases not matched to a gene.

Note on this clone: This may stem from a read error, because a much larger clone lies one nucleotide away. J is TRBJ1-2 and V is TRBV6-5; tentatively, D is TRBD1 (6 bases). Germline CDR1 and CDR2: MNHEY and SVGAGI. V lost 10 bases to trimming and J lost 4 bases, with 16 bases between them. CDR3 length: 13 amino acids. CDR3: CATYGGLGYGYTF. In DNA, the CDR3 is TGTGCCACCTACGGGGGGCTCGGCTATGGCTACACCTTC.

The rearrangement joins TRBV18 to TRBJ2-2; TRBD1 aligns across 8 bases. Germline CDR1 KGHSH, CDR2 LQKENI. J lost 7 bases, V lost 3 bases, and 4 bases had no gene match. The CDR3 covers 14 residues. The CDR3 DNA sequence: TGTGCCAGCTCACCTGACAGGGGTGACGGGGAGCTGTTTTTT. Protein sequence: CASSPDRGDGELFF.

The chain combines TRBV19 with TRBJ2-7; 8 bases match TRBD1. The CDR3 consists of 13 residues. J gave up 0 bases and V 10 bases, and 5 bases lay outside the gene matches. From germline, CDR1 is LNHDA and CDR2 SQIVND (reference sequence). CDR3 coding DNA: TGTGCCACCAGGGGGCAGAGCTCCTACGAGCAGTACTTC. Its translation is CATRGQSSYEQYF.

CDR3 coding DNA: TGTGCCAGCAGCTTAAGACAGGAGAATTCACCCCTCCACTTT. This encodes CASSLRQENSPLHF. The rearrangement uses TRBV11-2 and TRBJ1-6; TRBD1 might be the D (6 bases). The CDR3 spans 14 residues. V lost 2 bases and J lost 7, with 9 bases in between. CDR1 and CDR2 (germline): SGHAT, FQNNGV.

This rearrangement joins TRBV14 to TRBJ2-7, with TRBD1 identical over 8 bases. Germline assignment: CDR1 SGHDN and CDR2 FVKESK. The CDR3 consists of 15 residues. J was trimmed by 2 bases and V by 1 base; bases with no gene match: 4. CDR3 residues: CASSQGTGRAYEQYF. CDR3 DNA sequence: TGTGCCAGCAGCCAAGGGACAGGGAGAGCCTACGAGCAGTACTTC.

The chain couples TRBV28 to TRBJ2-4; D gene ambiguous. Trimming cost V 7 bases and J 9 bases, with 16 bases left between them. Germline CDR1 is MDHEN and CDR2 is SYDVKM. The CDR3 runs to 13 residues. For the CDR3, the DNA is TGTGCCAGCAATCCCGGCCCACCCCTCATTCAGTACTTC. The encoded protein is CASNPGPPLIQYF.

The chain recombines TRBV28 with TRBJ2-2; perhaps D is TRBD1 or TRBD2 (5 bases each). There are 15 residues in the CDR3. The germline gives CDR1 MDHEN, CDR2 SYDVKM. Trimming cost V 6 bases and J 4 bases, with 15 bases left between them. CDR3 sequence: CASRFRDVSTGELFF. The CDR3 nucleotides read TGTGCCAGCAGGTTCCGGGACGTAAGCACCGGGGAGCTGTTTTTT. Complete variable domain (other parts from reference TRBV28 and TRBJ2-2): DVKVTQSSRYLVKRTGEKVFLECVQDMDHENMFWYRQDPGLGLRLIYFSYDVKMKEKGDIPEGYSVSREKKERFSLILESASTNQTSMYLCASRFRDVSTGELFFGEGSRLTVL.

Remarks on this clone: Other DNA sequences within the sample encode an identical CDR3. CDR3 nucleotide sequence: TGTGCCAGCAGCTTAAGGGCTAGCACAGATACGCAGTATTTT. Its protein is CASSLRASTDTQYF. The chain recombines TRBV11-2 with TRBJ2-3; D is undetermined. Germline CDR1 and CDR2: SGHAT and FQNNGV. V lost 2 bases and J 0 bases, leaving 6 bases between the germline ends. The CDR3 has 14 amino acids. The variable domain in full, with the rest retrieved from reference TRBV11-2 and TRBJ2-3, is EAGVAQSPRYKIIEKRQSVAFWCNPISGHATLYWYQQILGQGPKLLIQFQNNGVVDDSQLPKDRFSAERLKGVDSTLKIQPAKLEDSAVYLCASSLRASTDTQYFGPGTRLTVL.

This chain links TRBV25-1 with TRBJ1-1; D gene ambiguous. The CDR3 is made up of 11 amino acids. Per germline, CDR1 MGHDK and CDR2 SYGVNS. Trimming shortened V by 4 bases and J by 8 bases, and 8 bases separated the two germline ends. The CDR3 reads CASSGGGEAFF. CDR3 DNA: TGTGCCAGCAGTGGAGGTGGGGAAGCTTTCTTT.

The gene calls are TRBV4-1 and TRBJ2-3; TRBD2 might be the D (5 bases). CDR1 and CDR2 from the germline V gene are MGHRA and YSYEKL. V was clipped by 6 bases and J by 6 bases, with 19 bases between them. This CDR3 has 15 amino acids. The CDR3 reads CASSLLGLQTDTQYF. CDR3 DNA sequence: TGCGCCAGCAGTCTTCTCGGACTCCAGACGGATACGCAGTATTTT.

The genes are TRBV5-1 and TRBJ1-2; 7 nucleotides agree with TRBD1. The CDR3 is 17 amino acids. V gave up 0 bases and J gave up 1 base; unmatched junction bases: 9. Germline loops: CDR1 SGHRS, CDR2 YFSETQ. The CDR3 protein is CASSLDPGQTINYGYTF. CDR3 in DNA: TGCGCCAGCAGCTTGGATCCGGGACAGACCATTAACTATGGCTACACCTTC.

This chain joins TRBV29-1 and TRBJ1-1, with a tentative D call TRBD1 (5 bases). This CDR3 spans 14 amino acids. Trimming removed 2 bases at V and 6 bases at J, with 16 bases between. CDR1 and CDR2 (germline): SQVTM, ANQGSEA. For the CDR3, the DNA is TGCAGCGTTGAATTACGTTTAGGGGATTCTGAAGCTTTCTTT. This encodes CSVELRLGDSEAFF.

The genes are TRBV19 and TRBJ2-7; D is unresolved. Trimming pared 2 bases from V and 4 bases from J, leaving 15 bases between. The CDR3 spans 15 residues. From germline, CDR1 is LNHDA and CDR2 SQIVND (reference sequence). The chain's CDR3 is CASSITPLSGYEQYF. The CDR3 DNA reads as TGTGCCAGTAGTATAACGCCTCTGAGTGGGTACGAGCAGTACTTC.

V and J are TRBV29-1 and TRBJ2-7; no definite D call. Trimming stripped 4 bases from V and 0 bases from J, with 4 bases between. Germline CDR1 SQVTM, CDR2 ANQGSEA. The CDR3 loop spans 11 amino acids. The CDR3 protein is CSVGHSYEQYF. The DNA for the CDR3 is TGCAGCGTTGGGCACTCCTACGAGCAGTACTTC.

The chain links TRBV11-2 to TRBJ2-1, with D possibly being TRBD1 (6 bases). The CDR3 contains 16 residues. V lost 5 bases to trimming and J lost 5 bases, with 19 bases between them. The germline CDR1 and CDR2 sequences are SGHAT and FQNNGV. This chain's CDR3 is CASSPPLQGKHNEQFF. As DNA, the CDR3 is TGTGCCAGCAGCCCCCCCTTGCAGGGGAAGCACAATGAGCAGTTCTTC.

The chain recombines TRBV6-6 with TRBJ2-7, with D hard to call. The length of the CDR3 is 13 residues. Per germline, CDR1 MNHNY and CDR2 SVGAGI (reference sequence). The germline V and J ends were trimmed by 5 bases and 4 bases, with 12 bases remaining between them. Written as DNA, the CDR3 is TGTGCCAGCAGTGAGAACATCCCTTACGAGCAGTACTTC. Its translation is CASSENIPYEQYF.

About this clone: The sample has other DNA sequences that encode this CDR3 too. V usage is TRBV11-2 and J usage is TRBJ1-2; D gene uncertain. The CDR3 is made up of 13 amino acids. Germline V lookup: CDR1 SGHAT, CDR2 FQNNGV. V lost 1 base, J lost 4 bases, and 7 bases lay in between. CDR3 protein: CASSLGQSYGYTF. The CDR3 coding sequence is TGTGCCAGCAGCTTAGGGCAGTCCTATGGCTACACCTTC.

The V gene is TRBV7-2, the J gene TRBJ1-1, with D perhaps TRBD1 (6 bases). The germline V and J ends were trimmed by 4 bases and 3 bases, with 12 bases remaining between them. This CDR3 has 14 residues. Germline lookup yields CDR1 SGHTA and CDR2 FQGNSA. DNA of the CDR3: TGTGCCAGCAGCTCAGCCGACAGGTACACTGAAGCTTTCTTT. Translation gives CASSSADRYTEAFF.

The DNA of the CDR3 is TGTGCCAGCTCACAGGGGGTTCATCAGCCCCAGCATTTT. Protein sequence: CASSQGVHQPQHF. V gene TRBV18 combines with J gene TRBJ1-5, with D possibly TRBD1 on 6 matching bases. The germline gives CDR1 KGHSH, CDR2 LQKENI. The CDR3 has 13 residues. V was clipped by 4 bases and J by 5 bases, with 9 bases between them.

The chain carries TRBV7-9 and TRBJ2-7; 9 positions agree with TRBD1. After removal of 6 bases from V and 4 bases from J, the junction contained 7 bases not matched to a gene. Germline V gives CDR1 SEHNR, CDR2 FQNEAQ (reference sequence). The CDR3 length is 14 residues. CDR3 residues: CASRAGTGRYEQYF. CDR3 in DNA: TGTGCCAGCAGGGCTGGGACAGGGAGATACGAGCAGTACTTC.

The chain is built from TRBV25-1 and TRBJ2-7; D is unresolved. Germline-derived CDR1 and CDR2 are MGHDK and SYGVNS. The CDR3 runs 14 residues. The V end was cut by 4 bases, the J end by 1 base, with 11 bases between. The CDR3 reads CASSAYDGSYEQYF. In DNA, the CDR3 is TGTGCCAGCAGTGCCTATGATGGGTCCTACGAGCAGTACTTC.

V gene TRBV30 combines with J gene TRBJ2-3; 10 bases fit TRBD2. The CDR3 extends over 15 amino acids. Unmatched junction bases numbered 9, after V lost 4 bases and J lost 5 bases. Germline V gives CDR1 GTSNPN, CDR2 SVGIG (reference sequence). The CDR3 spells CAWNVGLAGVDTQYF. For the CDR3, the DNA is TGTGCCTGGAATGTAGGCCTAGCGGGAGTAGATACGCAGTATTTT.

This chain's CDR3 is CASSADLATYEQYF. In DNA, the CDR3 is TGCGCCAGCAGTGCCGACCTAGCTACCTACGAGCAGTACTTC. The chain couples TRBV10-1 to TRBJ2-7, with D maybe TRBD2 (5 bases). This CDR3 is 14 amino acids long. Trimming left V 4 bases short and J 2 bases short, with 12 bases between. CDR1 is WNHNN and CDR2 is SYGVQD in the germline V gene (reference sequence).

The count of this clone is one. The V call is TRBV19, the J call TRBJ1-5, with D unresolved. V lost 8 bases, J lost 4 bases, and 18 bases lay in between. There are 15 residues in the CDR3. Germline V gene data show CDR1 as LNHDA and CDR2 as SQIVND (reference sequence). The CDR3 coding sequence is TGTGCCAGTGCCCTTCCCGCCGGGGAAAATCAGCCCCAGCATTTT. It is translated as CASALPAGENQPQHF. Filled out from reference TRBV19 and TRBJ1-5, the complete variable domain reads DGGITQSPKYLFRKEGQNVTLSCEQNLNHDAMYWYRQDPGQGLRLIYYSQIVNDFQKGDIAEGYSVSREKKESFPLTVTSAQKNPTAFYLCASALPAGENQPQHFGDGTRLSIL.